This T cell receptor (beta chain) originates from a study of CD8 T cells in ankylosing spondylitis. Study-level findings and limits: Existing reports had already noted some motif variants in reactive arthritis synovial fluid and blood. Significant enrichment of disease-linked clones was reported in matched ankylosing spondylitis synovial fluid.

As the method for making TCR beta libraries, quantitative 5'-RACE with molecular barcodes was used. TCRdb reanalysed the 5' RACE reads using MiXCR and keeps one entry per CDR3 protein. The sample consists of around 250,000 distinct CDR3 sequences, about 18% of them appearing once. The table lists this clonotype with many counts. Antigen unknown. The CDR3 covers 12 residues. Trimming shortened V by 7 bases and J by 4 bases, and 8 bases separated the two germline ends. Per germline, CDR1 SGDLS and CDR2 YYNGEE. Sequencing was performed on blood, either unsorted or a sorted T cell fraction (not recorded which). The TCR was taken from a male donor with ankylosing spondylitis or in good health (not recorded which). V is TRBV9 and J is TRBJ2-2; D is uncertain. This chain's CDR3 is CASSRSTGELFF. The CDR3, as DNA: TGTGCCAGCTCTAGGTCCACCGGGGAGCTGTTTTTT.